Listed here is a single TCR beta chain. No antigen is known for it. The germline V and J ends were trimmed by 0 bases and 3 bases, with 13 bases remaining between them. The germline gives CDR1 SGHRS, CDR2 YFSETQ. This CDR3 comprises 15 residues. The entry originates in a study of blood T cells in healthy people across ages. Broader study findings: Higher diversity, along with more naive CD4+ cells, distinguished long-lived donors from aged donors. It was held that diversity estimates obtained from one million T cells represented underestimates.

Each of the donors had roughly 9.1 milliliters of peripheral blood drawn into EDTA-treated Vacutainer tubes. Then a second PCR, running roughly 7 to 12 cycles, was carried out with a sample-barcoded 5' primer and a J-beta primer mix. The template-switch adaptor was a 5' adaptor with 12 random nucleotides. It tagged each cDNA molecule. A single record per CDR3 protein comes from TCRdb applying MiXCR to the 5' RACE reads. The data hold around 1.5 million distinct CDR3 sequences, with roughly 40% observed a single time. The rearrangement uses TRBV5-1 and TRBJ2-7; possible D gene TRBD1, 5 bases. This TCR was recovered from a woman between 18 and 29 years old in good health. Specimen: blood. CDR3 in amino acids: CASSLVGQLDYEQYF. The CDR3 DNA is TGCGCCAGCAGCTTGGTGGGGCAGTTAGACTACGAGCAGTACTTC. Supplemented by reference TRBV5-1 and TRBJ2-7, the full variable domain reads KAGVTQTPRYLIKTRGQQVTLSCSPISGHRSVSWYQQTPGQGLQFLFEYFSETQRNKGNFPGRFSGRQFSNSRSEMNVSTLELGDSALYLCASSLVGQLDYEQYFGPGTRLTVT.